The rows below give T cell receptor beta chains drawn from one sample of a study of long-term antiretroviral therapy in people with HIV. Only in-frame clones appear in the TCRdb table, and some are missing; sequencing was by immunoSEQ multiplex PCR. Among about 33,000 clones listed, approximately 96% were seen once. The sample here was unsorted PBMCs, taken 6.5 to 6.6 years after starting antiretroviral therapy. These receptors all come from a man aged 25-40 years with HIV. CDR3s leave out the opening cysteine and the closing phenylalanine or tryptophan.

J	V	CDR3
TRBJ2-2	TRBV16	ASSITGTGAGELF
TRBJ2-7	TRBV12-2	ASRRIGCDEQY
TRBJ2-7	TRBV4-3	ASSQDGSYEQY
TRBJ1-2	TRBV7-2	ASSLGKGLGYT
TRBJ2-7	TRBV6-1	ASSGGSLGEQY
TRBJ2-2	TRBV9	ASSVTGGNTGELF
TRBJ2-7	TRBV7-3	ASSLKAGAGYEQY
TRBJ1-5	TRBV4-2	ASSRTGADQPQH
TRBJ1-5	TRBV7-8	ASTPGLWGNQPQH
TRBJ2-3	TRBV9	ASSVTGGPSLGTDTQY
TRBJ2-2	TRBV27	ASSSILAGANWNTGELF
TRBJ2-4	TRBV15	ATSREEPLRGLGAKNIQY
TRBJ1-2	TRBV7-2	ASRPPNREGGYT
TRBJ2-1	TRBV7-8	ASSSGTSGNEQF
TRBJ1-1	TRBV6-6	ASSSGQGAGAF
TRBJ2-1	TRBV5-1	ASSLARYNEQF
TRBJ2-2	TRBV7-9	ASSRLAGLAGELF
TRBJ2-1	TRBV19	ASSAQGGLYNEQF
TRBJ2-2	TRBV5-1	ASSLQTGLLNTGELF
TRBJ2-3	TRBV19	ATEAGQSTDTQY
TRBJ2-2	TRBV30	AWRRKRSAGELF
TRBJ1-1	TRBV9	ASSVDSVDTEAF
TRBJ2-3	TRBV6-1	ASSGAGGADTQY
TRBJ2-2	TRBV30	AWGTAYTGELF
TRBJ1-1	TRBV19	ASRGTGNTEAF
TRBJ2-7	TRBV10-3	ATMDRSLPEEQY
TRBJ2-7	TRBV9	ASSVAPRAYEQY
TRBJ2-7	TRBV27	ASSFGLAGGPKGYEQY
TRBJ2-7	TRBV7-6	ASSPIIVIGGPDEQY
TRBJ2-1	TRBV2	ASSEIIAGGTSSYNEQF
TRBJ2-3	TRBV15	ATSRERDAQY
TRBJ2-3	TRBV5-6	ASSPRWGDTQY
TRBJ1-1	TRBV5-1	ASKPTDADPMNTEAF
TRBJ2-1	TRBV29-1	SVKQGTSYNEQF
TRBJ1-2	TRBV19	ASSSGGAFYGYT
TRBJ2-7	TRBV29-1	SVQKGRERGEQY
TRBJ1-4	TRBV7-8	ASSLGRFNEKLF
TRBJ2-7	TRBV30	AVWIGTGVGEQY
TRBJ2-5	TRBV4-3	ASSQDVRVETQY
TRBJ2-2	TRBV27	ASSSLNTGELF
TRBJ2-6	TRBV5-6	ASSLGDPGANVLT
TRBJ1-5	TRBV7-2	ASSLARTQQGYYSNQPQH
TRBJ2-3	TRBV15	ATKQSIGLEDTQY
TRBJ1-4	TRBV14	ASSQTRQGGNEKLF
TRBJ2-5	TRBV12-2	ASRPLRETQY
TRBJ2-7	TRBV6-5	ASSRDRVYEQY
TRBJ1-5	TRBV10-3	ASSEGGGNQPQH
TRBJ1-6	TRBV6-1	ASSDFGQGYSPLH
TRBJ1-1	TRBV20-1	SATGGAG
TRBJ1-1	TRBV5-8	ASSTGTAFWTEAF
TRBJ2-2	TRBV5-4	ASSPLAGANTGELF
TRBJ1-2	TRBV6-5	ASSYSTAIANYGYT